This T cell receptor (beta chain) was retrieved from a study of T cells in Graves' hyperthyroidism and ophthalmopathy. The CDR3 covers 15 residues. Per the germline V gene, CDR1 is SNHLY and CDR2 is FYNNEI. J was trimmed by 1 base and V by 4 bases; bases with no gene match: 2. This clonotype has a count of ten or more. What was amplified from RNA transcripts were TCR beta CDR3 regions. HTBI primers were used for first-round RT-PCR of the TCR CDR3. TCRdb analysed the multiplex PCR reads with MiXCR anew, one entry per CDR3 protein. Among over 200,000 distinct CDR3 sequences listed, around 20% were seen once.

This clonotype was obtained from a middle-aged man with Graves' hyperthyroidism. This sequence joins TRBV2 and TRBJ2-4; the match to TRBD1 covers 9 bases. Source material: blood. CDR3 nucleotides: TGTGCCAGCAGTGCGGACAGGGGCGCCAAAAACATTCAGTACTTC. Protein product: CASSADRGAKNIQYF.